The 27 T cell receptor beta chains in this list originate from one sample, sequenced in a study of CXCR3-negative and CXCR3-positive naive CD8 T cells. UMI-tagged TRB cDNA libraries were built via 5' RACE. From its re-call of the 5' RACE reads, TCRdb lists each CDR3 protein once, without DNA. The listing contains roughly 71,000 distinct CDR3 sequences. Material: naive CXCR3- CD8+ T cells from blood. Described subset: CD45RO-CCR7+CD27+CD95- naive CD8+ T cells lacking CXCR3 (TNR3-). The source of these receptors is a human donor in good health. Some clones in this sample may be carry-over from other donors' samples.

CDR3 amino acids: CASSPDSPYGYTF. The chain uses TRBV5-1 and TRBJ1-2; checking the TCRdb D call of TRBD1 is not possible without DNA. Germline lookup yields CDR1 SGHRS and CDR2 YFSETQ. This CDR3 contains 13 residues.

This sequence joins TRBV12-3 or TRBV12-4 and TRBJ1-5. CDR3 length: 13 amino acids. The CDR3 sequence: CASSQNSNQPQHF.

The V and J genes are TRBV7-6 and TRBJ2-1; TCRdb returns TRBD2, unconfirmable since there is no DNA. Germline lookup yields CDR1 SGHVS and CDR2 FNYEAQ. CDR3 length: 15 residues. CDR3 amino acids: CASSLLAGVIDEQFF. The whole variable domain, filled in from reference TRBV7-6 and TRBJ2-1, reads GAGVSQSPRYKVTKRGQDVALRCDPISGHVSLYWYRQALGQGPEFLTYFNYEAQQDKSGLPNDRFSAERPEGSISTLTIQRTEQRDSAMYRCASSLLAGVIDEQFFGPGTRLTVL.

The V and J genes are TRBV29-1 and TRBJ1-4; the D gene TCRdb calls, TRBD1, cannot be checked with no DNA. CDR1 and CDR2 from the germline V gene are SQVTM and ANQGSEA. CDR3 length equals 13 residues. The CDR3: CSVPVGGNEKLFF.

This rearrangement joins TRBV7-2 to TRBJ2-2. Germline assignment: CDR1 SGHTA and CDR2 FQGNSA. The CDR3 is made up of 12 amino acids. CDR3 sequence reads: CASSLAFGELFF.

The CDR3: CASSFPAKSIQYF. This chain links TRBV5-1 with TRBJ2-4. Germline V gene sequence: CDR1 SGHRS, CDR2 YFSETQ. This CDR3 spans 13 amino acids.

CDR3 region: CASSLGWGSYEQYF. The chain uses TRBV7-2 and TRBJ2-7. Looked up from germline, CDR1 is SGHTA and CDR2 is FQGNSA. This CDR3 comprises 14 residues.

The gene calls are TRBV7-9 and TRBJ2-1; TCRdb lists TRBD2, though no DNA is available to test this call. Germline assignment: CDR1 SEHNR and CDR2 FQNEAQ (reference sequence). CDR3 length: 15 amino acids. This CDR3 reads CASSLGVRGFDEQFF.

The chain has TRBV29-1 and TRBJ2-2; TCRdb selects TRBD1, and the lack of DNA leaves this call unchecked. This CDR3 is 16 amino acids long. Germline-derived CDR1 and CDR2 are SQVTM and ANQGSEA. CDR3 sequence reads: CSVEDRDREGTGELFF.

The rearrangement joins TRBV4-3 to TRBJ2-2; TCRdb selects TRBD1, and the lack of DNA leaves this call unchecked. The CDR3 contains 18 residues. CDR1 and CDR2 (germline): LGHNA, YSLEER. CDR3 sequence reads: CASSQDRATGVNTGELFF.

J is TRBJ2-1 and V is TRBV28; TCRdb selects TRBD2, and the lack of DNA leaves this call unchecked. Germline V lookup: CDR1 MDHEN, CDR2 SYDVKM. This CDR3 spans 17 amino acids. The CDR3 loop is CACSLVLAGGSYNEQFF.

CDR3 protein: CSAAGASYNEQFF. V usage is TRBV20-1 and J usage is TRBJ2-1; the D call of TRBD1 rests on TCRdb alone, since no DNA is present to check it. The CDR3 has 13 residues. Germline CDR1 and CDR2: DFQATT and SNEGSKA (reference sequence).

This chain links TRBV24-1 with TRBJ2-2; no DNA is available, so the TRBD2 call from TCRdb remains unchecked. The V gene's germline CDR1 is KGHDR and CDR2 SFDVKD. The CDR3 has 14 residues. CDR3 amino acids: CAVGLAGDTGELFF.

The CDR3 sequence is CSASFGTPTDTQYF. The chain has TRBV20-1 and TRBJ2-3; there is no DNA to check the TCRdb D call of TRBD1. The germline V gene encodes CDR1 DFQATT and CDR2 SNEGSKA (reference sequence). There are 14 residues in the CDR3.

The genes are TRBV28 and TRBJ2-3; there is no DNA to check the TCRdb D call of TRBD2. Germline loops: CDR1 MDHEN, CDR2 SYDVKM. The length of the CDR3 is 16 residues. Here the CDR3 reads CASSFGASRSTDTQYF.

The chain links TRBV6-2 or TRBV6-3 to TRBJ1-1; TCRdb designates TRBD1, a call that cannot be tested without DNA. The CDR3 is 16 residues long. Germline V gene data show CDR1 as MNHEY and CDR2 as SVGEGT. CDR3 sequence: CASSFSKQGWNTEAFF.

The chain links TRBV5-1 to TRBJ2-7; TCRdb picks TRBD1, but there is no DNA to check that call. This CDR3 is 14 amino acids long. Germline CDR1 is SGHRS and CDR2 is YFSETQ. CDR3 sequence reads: CASSFAGASYEQYF. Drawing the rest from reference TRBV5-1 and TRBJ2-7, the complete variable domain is KAGVTQTPRYLIKTRGQQVTLSCSPISGHRSVSWYQQTPGQGLQFLFEYFSETQRNKGNFPGRFSGRQFSNSRSEMNVSTLELGDSALYLCASSFAGASYEQYFGPGTRLTVT.

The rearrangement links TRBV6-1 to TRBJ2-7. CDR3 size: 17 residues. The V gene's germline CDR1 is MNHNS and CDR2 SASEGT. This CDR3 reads CASSELVSEQTSYEQYF.

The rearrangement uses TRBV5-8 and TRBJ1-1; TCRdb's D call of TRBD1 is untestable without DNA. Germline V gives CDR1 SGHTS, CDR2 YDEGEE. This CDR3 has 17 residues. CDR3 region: CASSLGSGRPLNTEAFF.

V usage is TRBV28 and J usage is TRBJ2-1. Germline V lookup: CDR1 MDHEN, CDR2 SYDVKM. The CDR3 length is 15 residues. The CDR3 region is CASSLFSDGNNEQFF.

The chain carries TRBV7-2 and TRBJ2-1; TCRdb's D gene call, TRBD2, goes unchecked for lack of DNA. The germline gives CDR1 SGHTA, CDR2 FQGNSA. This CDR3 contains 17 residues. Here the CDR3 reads CASSSDGLAGVYNEQFF.

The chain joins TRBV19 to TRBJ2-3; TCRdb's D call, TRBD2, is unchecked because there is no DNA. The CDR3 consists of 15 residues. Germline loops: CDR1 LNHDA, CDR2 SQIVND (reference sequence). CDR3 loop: CASSPSGGAADTQYF.

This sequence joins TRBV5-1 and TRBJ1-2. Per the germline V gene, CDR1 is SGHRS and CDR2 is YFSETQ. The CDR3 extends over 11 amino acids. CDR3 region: CASSSGYGYTF.

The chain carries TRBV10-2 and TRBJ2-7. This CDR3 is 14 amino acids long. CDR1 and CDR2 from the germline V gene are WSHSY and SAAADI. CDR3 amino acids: CASSESDVGSEQYF.

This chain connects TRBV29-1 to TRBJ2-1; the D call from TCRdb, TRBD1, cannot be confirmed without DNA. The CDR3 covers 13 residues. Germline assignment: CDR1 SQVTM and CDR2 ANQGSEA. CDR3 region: CSVDPRDYNEQFF.

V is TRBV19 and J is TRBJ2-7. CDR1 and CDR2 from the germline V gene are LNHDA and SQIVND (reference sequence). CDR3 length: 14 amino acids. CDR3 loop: CASSPDIGLGEQYF.

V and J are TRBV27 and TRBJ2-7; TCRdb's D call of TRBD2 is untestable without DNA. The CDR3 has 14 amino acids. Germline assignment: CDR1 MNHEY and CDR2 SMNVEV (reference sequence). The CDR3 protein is CASRGLAGSYEQYF.